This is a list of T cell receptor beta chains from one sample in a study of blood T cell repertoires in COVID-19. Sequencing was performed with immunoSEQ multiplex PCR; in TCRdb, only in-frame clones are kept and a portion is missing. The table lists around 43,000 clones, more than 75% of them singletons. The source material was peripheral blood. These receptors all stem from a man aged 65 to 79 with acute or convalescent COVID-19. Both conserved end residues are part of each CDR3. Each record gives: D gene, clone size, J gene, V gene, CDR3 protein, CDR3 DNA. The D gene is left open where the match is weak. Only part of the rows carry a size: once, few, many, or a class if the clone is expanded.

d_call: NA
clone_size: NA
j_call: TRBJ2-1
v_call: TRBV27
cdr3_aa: CASSSPSGRYNEQFF
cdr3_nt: TGTGCCAGCAGTTCACCCTCAGGGCGTTACAATGAGCAGTTCTTC

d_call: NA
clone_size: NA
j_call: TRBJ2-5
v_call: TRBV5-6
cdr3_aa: CASSPGRQETQYF
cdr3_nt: TGTGCCAGCAGCCCCGGGAGACAAGAGACCCAGTACTTC

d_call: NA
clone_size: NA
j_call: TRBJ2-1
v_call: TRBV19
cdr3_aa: CASQRRSSYNEQFF
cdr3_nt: TGTGCCAGCCAGCGGAGAAGCTCCTACAATGAGCAGTTCTTC

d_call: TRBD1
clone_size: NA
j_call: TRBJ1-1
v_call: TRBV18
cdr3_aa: CASSLYDRANTEAFF
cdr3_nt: TGTGCCAGCTCACTCTACGACAGGGCGAACACTGAAGCTTTCTTT

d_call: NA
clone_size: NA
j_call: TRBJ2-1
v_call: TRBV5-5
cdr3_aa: CASSLGQGRNEQFF
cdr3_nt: TGTGCCAGCAGCTTGGGCCAGGGCAGGAATGAGCAGTTCTTC

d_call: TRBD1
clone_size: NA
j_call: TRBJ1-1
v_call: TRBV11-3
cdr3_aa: CASSSTGVTEAFF
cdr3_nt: TGTGCCAGCAGCTCAACAGGGGTGACTGAAGCTTTCTTT

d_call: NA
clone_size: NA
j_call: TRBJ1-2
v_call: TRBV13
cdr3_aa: CASSLGGEGNYGYTF
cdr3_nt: TGTGCCAGCAGCTTAGGCGGGGAGGGGAACTATGGCTACACCTTC

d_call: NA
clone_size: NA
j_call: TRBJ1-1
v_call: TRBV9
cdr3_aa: CASSPWDTQNTEAFF
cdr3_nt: TGTGCCAGCAGCCCCTGGGACACACAAAACACTGAAGCTTTCTTT

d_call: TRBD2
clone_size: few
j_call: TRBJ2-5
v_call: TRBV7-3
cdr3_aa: CASSLTDLAGGQETQYF
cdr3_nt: TGTGCCAGCAGCTTAACCGATCTAGCGGGGGGCCAAGAGACCCAGTACTTC

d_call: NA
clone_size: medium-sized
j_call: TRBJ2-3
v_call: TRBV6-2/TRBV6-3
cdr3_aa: CASSYSTDADTQYF
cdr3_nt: TGTGCCAGCAGTTACTCCACAGACGCAGATACGCAGTATTTT

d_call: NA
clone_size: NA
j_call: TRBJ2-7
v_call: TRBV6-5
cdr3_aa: CATRGKGFGQYF
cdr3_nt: TGTGCCACCAGGGGAAAGGGGTTTGGGCAGTACTTC

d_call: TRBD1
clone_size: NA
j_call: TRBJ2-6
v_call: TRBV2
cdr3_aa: CASLPGQGAGGANVLTF
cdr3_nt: TGTGCCAGCCTGCCGGGACAGGGGGCAGGTGGGGCCAACGTCCTGACTTTC

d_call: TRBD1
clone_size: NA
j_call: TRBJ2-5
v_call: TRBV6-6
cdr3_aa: CASSQPGQGQETQYF
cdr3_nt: TGTGCCAGCAGTCAACCGGGACAGGGACAAGAGACCCAGTACTTC

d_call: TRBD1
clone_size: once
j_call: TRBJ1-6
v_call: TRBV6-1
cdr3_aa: CASSASMDRGNSPLHF
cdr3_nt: TGTGCCAGCAGTGCTAGCATGGACAGGGGGAATTCACCCCTCCACTTT

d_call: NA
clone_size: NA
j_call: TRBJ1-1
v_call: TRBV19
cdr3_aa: CASSIRVMNTEAFF
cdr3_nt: TGTGCCAGTAGTATACGGGTAATGAACACTGAAGCTTTCTTT

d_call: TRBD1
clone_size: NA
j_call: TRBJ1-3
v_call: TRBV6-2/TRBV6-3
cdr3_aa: CASSYDDRDRGNTIYF
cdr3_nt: TGTGCCAGCAGTTACGACGACAGGGATAGAGGAAACACCATATATTTT

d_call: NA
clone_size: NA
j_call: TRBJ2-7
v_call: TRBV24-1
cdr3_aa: CATSDGVAYEQYF
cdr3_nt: TGTGCCACCAGTGACGGGGTTGCCTACGAGCAGTACTTC

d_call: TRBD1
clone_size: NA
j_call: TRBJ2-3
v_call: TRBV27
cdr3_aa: CASKKRQGVTDTQYF
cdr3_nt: TGTGCCAGCAAGAAACGACAGGGGGTCACAGATACGCAGTATTTT

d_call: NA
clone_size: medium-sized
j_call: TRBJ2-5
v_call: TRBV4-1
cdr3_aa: CASSPRLEKETQYF
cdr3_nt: TGCGCCAGCAGCCCCCGACTGGAAAAAGAGACCCAGTACTTC

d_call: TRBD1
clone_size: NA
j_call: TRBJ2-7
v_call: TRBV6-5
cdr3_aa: CASSYRDSSYEQYF
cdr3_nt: TGTGCCAGCAGTTACCGGGACAGCTCCTACGAGCAGTACTTC

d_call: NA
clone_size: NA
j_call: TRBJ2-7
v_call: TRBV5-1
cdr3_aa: CASSLFSADEQYF
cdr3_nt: TGCGCCAGCAGCTTGTTTAGTGCCGACGAGCAGTACTTC

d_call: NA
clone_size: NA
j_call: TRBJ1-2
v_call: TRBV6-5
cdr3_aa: CATPGQGNYGYTF
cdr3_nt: TGTGCCACCCCGGGTCAGGGGAACTATGGCTACACCTTC

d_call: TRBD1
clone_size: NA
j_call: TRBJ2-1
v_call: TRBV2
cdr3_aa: CASTTGTGGNNEQFF
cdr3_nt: TGTGCCAGCACTACCGGGACAGGAGGGAACAATGAGCAGTTCTTC

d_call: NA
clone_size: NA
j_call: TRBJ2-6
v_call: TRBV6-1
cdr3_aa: CASSERGGGRLSGANVLTF
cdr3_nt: TGTGCCAGCAGTGAAAGGGGAGGGGGAAGACTCTCTGGGGCCAACGTCCTGACTTTC

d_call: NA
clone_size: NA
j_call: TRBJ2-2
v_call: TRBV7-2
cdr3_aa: CASSSQPVTGAGELFF
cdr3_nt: TGTGCCAGCAGCTCGCAGCCAGTCACGGGAGCCGGGGAGCTGTTTTTT

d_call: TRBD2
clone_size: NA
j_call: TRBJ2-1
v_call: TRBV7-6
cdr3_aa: CASSLEAGGSYNEQFF
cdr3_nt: TGTGCCAGCAGCTTAGAGGCGGGGGGGTCCTACAATGAGCAGTTCTTC

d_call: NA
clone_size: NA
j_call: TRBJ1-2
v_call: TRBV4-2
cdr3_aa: CASSQVVGTTRHYGYTF
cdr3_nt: TGTGCCAGCAGCCAAGTCGTTGGGACAACTAGGCACTATGGCTACACCTTC

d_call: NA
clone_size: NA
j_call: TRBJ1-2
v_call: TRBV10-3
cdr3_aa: CAITPGDYGYTF
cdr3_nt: TGTGCCATCACGCCCGGGGACTATGGCTACACCTTC

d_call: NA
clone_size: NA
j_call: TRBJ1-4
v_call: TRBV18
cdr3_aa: CASSPRIDRTNEKLFF
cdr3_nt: TGTGCCAGCTCACCAAGGATAGACAGAACTAATGAAAAACTGTTTTTT

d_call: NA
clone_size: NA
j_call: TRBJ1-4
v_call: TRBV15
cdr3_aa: CATSRASEKLFF
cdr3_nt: TGTGCCACCAGCAGAGCATCTGAAAAACTGTTTTTT

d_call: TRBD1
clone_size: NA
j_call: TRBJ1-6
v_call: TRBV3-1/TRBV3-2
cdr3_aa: CASSQDFTGGNNSPLHF
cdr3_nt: TGTGCCAGCAGCCAAGATTTTACAGGGGGTAATAATTCACCCCTCCACTTT

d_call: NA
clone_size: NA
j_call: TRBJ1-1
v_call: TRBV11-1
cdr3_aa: CASSSTGPGRAFF
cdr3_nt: TGTGCCAGCAGCTCAACAGGGCCGGGGAGAGCTTTCTTT

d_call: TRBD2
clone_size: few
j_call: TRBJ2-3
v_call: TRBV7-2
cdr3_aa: CASRVSGGADTQYF
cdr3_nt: TGTGCCAGCCGTGTTAGCGGGGGGGCAGATACGCAGTATTTT

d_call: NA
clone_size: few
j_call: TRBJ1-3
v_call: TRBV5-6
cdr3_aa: CASSSKGLGNTIYF
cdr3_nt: TGTGCCAGCAGCTCGAAGGGACTTGGAAACACCATATATTTT

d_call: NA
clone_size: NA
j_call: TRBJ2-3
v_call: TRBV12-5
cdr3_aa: CASGLPQGGMDTQYF
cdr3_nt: TGTGCTAGTGGTTTGCCCCAGGGAGGTATGGATACGCAGTATTTT

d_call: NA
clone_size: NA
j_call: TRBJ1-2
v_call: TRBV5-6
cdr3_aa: CASSSIQYSYYGYTF
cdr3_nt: TGTGCCAGCAGCTCTATACAGTACAGCTACTATGGCTACACCTTC

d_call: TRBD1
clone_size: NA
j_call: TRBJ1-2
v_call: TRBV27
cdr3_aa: CASSLQGANGYTF
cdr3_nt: TGTGCCAGCAGTCTACAGGGGGCGAATGGCTACACCTTC

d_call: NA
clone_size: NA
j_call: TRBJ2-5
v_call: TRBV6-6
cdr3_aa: CASSRRDQETQYF
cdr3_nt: TGTGCCAGCAGCCGCAGGGACCAAGAGACCCAGTACTTC

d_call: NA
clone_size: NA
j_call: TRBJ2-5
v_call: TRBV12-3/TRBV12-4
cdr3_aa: CASSTQGSETQYF
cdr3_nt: TGTGCCAGCAGTACGCAGGGGTCGGAGACCCAGTACTTC

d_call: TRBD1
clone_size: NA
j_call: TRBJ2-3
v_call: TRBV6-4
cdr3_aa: CASGLQGASLDTQYF
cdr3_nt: TGTGCCAGCGGTCTGCAGGGGGCATCGTTAGATACGCAGTATTTT

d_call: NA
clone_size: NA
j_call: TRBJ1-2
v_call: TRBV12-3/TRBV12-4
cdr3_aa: CASSFGGGGYTF
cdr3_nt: TGTGCCAGCAGTTTTGGGGGGGGTGGCTACACCTTC

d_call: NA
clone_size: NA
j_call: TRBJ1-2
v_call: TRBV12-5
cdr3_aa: CASGSVSVGTYGYTF
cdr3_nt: TGTGCTAGTGGTTCGGTTAGCGTAGGAACCTATGGCTACACCTTC

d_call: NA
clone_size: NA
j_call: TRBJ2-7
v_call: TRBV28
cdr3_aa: CASRGGGGSDRSYEQYF
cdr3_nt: TGTGCCAGCAGGGGGGGAGGCGGATCGGACCGGTCCTACGAGCAGTACTTC

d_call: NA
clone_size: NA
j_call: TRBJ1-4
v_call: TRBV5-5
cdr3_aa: CASSLEGEEREKLFF
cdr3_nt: TGTGCCAGCAGCTTGGAAGGGGAAGAACGCGAAAAACTGTTTTTT

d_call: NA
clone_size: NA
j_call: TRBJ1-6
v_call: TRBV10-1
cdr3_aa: CASSDSSNSPLHF
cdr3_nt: TGCGCCAGCAGTGACAGTTCTAATTCACCCCTCCACTTT

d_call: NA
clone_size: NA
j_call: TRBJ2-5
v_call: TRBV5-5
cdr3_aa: CASSWAPTETQYF
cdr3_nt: TGTGCCAGCAGCTGGGCCCCGACGGAGACCCAGTACTTC

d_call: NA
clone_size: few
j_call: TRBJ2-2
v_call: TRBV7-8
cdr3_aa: CASSFGFTGELFF
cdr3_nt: TGTGCCAGCAGCTTCGGGTTCACCGGGGAGCTGTTTTTT

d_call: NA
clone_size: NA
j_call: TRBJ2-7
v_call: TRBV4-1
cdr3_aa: CASSQVGRDILREQYF
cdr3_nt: TGCGCCAGCAGCCAAGTGGGCAGGGATATTCTACGCGAGCAGTACTTC

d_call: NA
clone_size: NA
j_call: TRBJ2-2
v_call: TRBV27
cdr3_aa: CASNLRAYTGELFF
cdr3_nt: TGTGCCAGCAATTTAAGAGCCTACACCGGGGAGCTGTTTTTT

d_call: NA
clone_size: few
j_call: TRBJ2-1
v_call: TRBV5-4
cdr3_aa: CASSFIGQGNNEQFF
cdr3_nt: TGTGCCAGCAGCTTTATTGGCCAGGGCAACAATGAGCAGTTCTTC

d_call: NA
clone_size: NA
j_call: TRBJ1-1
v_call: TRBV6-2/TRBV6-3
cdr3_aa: CASSYRSRGPEAFF
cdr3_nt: TGTGCCAGCAGTTACCGCTCCAGGGGACCTGAAGCTTTCTTT

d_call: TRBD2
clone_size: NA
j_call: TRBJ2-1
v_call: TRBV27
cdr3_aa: CASSFGTSAYNEQFF
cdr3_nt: TGTGCCAGCAGTTTTGGGACTAGCGCCTACAATGAGCAGTTCTTC

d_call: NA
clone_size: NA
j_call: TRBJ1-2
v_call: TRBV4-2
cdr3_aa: CASSPGGGGGYTF
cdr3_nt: TGTGCCAGCAGCCCCGGGGGCGGGGGCGGCTACACCTTC

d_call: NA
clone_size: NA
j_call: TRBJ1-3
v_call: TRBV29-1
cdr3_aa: CSVRFGGNTIYF
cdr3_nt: NA

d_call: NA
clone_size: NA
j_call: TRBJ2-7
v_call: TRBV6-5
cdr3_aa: CASSGLFGEQYF
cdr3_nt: TGTGCCAGCAGCGGACTTTTCGGCGAGCAGTACTTC

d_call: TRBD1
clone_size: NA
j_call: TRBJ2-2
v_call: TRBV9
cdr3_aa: CASSGAGTVNTGELFF
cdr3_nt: TGTGCCAGCAGCGGTGCCGGGACAGTGAACACCGGGGAGCTGTTTTTT

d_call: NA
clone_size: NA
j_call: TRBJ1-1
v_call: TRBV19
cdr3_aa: CASSYRATEAFF
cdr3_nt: TGTGCCAGTAGCTACAGGGCCACTGAAGCTTTCTTT

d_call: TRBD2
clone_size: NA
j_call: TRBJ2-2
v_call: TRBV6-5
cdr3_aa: CASSSGTSGATGELFF
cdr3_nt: TGTGCCAGCAGTTCCGGGACTAGCGGGGCCACCGGGGAGCTGTTTTTT